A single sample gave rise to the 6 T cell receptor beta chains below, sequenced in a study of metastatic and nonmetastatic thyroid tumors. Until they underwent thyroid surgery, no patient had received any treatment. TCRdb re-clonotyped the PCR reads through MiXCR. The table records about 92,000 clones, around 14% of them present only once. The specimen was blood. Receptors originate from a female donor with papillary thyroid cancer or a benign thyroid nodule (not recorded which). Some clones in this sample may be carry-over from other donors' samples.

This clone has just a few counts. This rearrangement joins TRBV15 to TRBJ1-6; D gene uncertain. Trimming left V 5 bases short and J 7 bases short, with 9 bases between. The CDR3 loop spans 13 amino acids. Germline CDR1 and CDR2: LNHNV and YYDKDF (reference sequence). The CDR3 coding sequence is TGTGCCACCAGCCAAGACGGAAATTCACCCCTCCACTTT. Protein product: CATSQDGNSPLHF.

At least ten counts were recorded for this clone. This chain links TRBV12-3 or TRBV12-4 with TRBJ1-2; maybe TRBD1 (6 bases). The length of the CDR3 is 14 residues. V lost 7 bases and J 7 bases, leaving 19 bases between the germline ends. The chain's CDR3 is CASTKTGPRGGYTF. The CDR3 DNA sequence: TGTGCCAGCACAAAGACAGGACCACGGGGTGGCTACACCTTC.

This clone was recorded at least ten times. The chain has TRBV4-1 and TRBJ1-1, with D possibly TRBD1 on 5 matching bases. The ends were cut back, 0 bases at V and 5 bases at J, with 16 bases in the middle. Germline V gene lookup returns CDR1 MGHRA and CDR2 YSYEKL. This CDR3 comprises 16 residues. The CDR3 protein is CASSQEWGSLGTEAFF. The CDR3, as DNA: TGCGCCAGCAGCCAAGAATGGGGCAGCTTGGGGACTGAAGCTTTCTTT.

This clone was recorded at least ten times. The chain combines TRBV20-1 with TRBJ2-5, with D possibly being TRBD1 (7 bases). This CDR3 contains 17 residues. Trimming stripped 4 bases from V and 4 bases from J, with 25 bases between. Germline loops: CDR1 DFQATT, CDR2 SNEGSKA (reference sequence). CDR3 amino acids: CSAKIPHRGGVGETQYF. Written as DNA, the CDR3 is TGCAGTGCTAAAATACCCCACAGGGGAGGAGTAGGAGAGACCCAGTACTTC.

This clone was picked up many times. The CDR3, as DNA: TGTGCCAGCAGTCCTAGCGGGGGGGGAACAGATACGCAGTATTTT. This codes for CASSPSGGGTDTQYF. The gene calls are TRBV11-1 and TRBJ2-3, with TRBD2 matching over 12 bases. Trimming cost V 6 bases and J 3 bases; bases outside gene matches: 4. Germline lookup yields CDR1 SGHAT and CDR2 FQDESV (reference sequence). CDR3 length: 15 residues.

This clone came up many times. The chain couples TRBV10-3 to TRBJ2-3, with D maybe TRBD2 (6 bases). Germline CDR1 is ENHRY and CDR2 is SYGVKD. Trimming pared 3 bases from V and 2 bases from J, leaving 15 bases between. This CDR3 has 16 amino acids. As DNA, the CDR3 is TGTGCCATCAGTGATCTGGGCGGGGCGACCACAGATACGCAGTATTTT. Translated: CAISDLGGATTDTQYF.